This is a list of T cell receptor beta chains from one sample in a study of long-term antiretroviral therapy in people with HIV. Assay used: immunoSEQ multiplex PCR; TCRdb lists only in-frame clones, some missing. The sample has around 12,000 clones, 88% seen once. This specimen was unsorted PBMCs, taken 2.1 years after starting antiretroviral therapy. Receptors were obtained from a woman between 40 and 50 years old with HIV. Both conserved end residues are part of each CDR3. A D gene is named only where the DNA matches it firmly. The size of a clone is reported for some rows only, either as once, few or many, or as a class for expanded clones.

TRBV12-5	TRBJ1-1	NA	NA	CASGLRGSNTEAFF	TGTGCTAGTGGTTTACGGGGTTCGAACACTGAAGCTTTCTTT
TRBV30	TRBJ2-1	NA	NA	CAWSAGTSYNEQFF	TGTGCCTGGAGCGCTGGGACATCGTACAATGAGCAGTTCTTC
TRBV9	TRBJ2-5	NA	TRBD1	CASSVNAGGTQETQYF	TGTGCCAGCAGCGTAAATGCAGGGGGAACCCAAGAGACCCAGTACTTC
TRBV7-2	TRBJ1-4	once	NA	CASSLPPNEKLFF	TGTGCCAGCAGCTTACCCCCTAATGAAAAACTGTTTTTT
TRBV10-3	TRBJ1-4	NA	NA	CAISDAVSANEKLFF	TGTGCCATCAGTGATGCGGTGTCGGCTAATGAAAAACTGTTTTTT
TRBV11-2	TRBJ1-1	NA	NA	CASRANTEAFF	TGTGCCAGCCGGGCAAACACTGAAGCTTTCTTT
TRBV7-2	TRBJ1-2	NA	TRBD1	CASSLDYRGQDYGYTF	TGTGCCAGCAGCTTAGATTACAGGGGGCAGGACTATGGCTACACCTTC
TRBV6-5	TRBJ1-5	NA	NA	CASRLTVSNQPQHF	TGTGCCAGCCGACTTACAGTAAGCAATCAGCCCCAGCATTTT
TRBV29-1	TRBJ2-3	once	TRBD2	CSVAVSGGASDTQYF	TGCAGCGTTGCGGTTAGCGGGGGGGCTTCAGATACGCAGTATTTT
TRBV29-1	TRBJ2-1	NA	TRBD1	CSVDRQGNEQFF	TGCAGCGTTGACAGACAGGGGAATGAGCAGTTCTTC
TRBV27	TRBJ1-2	NA	NA	CASSLKFSNYGYTF	TGTGCCAGCAGTTTGAAGTTCTCGAACTATGGCTACACCTTC
TRBV9	TRBJ1-6	NA	TRBD1	CASSGTGYNSPLHF	TGTGCCAGCAGCGGGACAGGATATAATTCACCCCTCCACTTT
TRBV4-3	TRBJ2-4	NA	TRBD1	CASSQGGTGWTNIQYF	TGCGCCAGCAGCCAGGGGGGGACAGGGTGGACAAACATTCAGTACTTC
TRBV4-1	TRBJ2-7	NA	NA	CASSQGAGASYEQYF	TGCGCCAGCAGCCAGGGGGCGGGGGCTTCATACGAGCAGTACTTC
TRBV30	TRBJ1-3	NA	TRBD1	CAWNIQGDTIYF	TGTGCCTGGAATATACAGGGGGACACCATATATTTT
TRBV9	TRBJ2-3	NA	TRBD1	CASSPGQGVRGTDTQYF	TGTGCCAGCAGCCCCGGACAGGGGGTGAGAGGCACAGATACGCAGTATTTT
TRBV11-3	TRBJ2-7	once	NA	CASSLSMGNEQYF	TGTGCCAGCAGCTTGAGTATGGGGAACGAGCAGTACTTC
TRBV11-2	TRBJ1-1	few	NA	CASSPEWTDTEAFF	TGTGCCAGCAGCCCGGAATGGACTGACACTGAAGCTTTCTTT
TRBV7-9	TRBJ2-1	NA	NA	CASRLASNEQFF	TGTGCCAGCAGGCTAGCGTCAAATGAGCAGTTCTTC
TRBV10-2	TRBJ2-5	NA	TRBD1	CASSTGGVREAQYF	TGCGCCAGCTCCACAGGGGGAGTAAGAGAGGCCCAGTACTTC
TRBV6-5	TRBJ1-2	NA	TRBD1	CASSNRQGAYGGYTF	TGTGCCAGCAGCAACCGACAGGGGGCTTATGGTGGCTACACCTTC
TRBV25-1	TRBJ2-2	NA	NA	CASSDKGRRLTGELFF	TGTGCCAGCAGTGACAAGGGACGGAGACTCACCGGGGAGCTGTTTTTT
TRBV29-1	TRBJ2-2	NA	TRBD2	CSVAPGLAGGLNTGELFF	TGCAGCGTTGCTCCGGGACTAGCGGGGGGCCTGAACACCGGGGAGCTGTTTTTT
TRBV10-3	TRBJ1-2	NA	TRBD1	CATLGQGATYGYTF	TGTGCCACTTTGGGACAGGGGGCGACGTATGGCTACACCTTC
TRBV7-9	TRBJ2-7	NA	TRBD1	CASSPTGQGGEQYF	TGTGCCAGCAGCCCCACGGGACAGGGGGGCGAGCAGTACTTC
TRBV7-2	TRBJ2-7	NA	NA	CASSRDRSSYEQYF	TGTGCCAGCAGCCGAGACAGGAGCTCCTACGAGCAGTACTTC
TRBV6-6	TRBJ2-2	NA	NA	CASSDRGSGELFF	TGTGCCAGCAGCGACAGAGGCTCCGGGGAGCTGTTTTTT
TRBV7-2	TRBJ2-7	NA	TRBD2	CASSLVWGGLSYEQYF	TGTGCCAGCAGCTTAGTATGGGGGGGACTCTCCTACGAGCAGTACTTC
TRBV6-5	TRBJ2-1	NA	NA	CASSRSYRGHEQFF	TGTGCCAGCAGTCGATCTTACCGAGGGCATGAGCAGTTCTTC
TRBV21-1	TRBJ1-4	NA	NA	CASSKALMVRLNEKLFF	TGTGCCAGCAGCAAAGCTCTGATGGTGAGACTGAATGAAAAACTGTTTTTT
TRBV5-6	TRBJ2-2	NA	NA	CASSLGHVVAGELFF	TGTGCCAGCAGCTTAGGACATGTTGTCGCCGGGGAGCTGTTTTTT
TRBV7-9	TRBJ2-4	NA	TRBD2	CASSLGGLGRGVNIQYF	TGTGCCAGCAGCTTAGGCGGGCTCGGGAGGGGGGTAAACATTCAGTACTTC
TRBV15	TRBJ2-3	NA	NA	CATSREIADTQYF	TGTGCCACCAGCAGAGAAATAGCAGATACGCAGTATTTT
TRBV9	TRBJ2-1	once	TRBD2	CASSENSGAQFF	TGTGCCAGCAGCGAAAATAGCGGGGCTCAATTCTTC
TRBV4-3	TRBJ2-2	once	NA	CASSQDFSGATGELFF	TGCGCCAGCAGCCAAGATTTTTCTGGGGCCACCGGGGAGCTGTTTTTT
TRBV6-1	TRBJ2-7	NA	NA	CASSELAEWGREQYF	TGTGCCAGCAGTGAATTGGCCGAATGGGGTCGCGAGCAGTACTTC
TRBV7-2	TRBJ2-5	NA	TRBD1	CASSSYRGRQETQYF	TGTGCCAGCAGCTCCTACAGGGGGAGGCAAGAGACCCAGTACTTC
TRBV29-1	TRBJ2-1	once	NA	CSVVRGTRQNEQFF	TGCAGCGTTGTCCGGGGCACGCGGCAAAATGAGCAGTTCTTC
TRBV6-5	TRBJ1-6	NA	NA	CASSSSHGTPLHF	TGTGCCAGCAGTAGCAGTCACGGAACACCCCTCCACTTT
TRBV7-7	TRBJ2-5	NA	NA	CASSLVGSEEETQYF	TGTGCCAGCAGCTTAGTAGGCTCTGAGGAGGAGACCCAGTACTTC
TRBV7-9	TRBJ1-1	NA	TRBD1	CASSLVSWDRADLTEAFF	TGTGCCAGCAGCTTAGTAAGTTGGGACAGGGCTGATTTGACTGAAGCTTTCTTT
TRBV30	TRBJ2-1	NA	NA	CAWSKYSTYNEQFF	TGTGCCTGGAGTAAGTACAGCACTTACAATGAGCAGTTCTTC